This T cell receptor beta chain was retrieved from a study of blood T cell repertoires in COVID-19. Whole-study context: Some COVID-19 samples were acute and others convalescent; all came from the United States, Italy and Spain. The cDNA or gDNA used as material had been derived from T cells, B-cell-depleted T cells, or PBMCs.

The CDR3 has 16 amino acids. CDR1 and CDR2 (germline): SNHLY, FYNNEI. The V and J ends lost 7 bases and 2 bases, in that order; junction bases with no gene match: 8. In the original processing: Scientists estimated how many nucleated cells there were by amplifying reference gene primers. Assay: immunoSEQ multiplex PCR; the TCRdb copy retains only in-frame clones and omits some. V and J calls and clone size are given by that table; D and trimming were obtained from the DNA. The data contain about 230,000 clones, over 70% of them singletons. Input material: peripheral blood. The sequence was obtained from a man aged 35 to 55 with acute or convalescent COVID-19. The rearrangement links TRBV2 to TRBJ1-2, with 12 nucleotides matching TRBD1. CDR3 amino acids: CASNPGQGAPNYGYTF. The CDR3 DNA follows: TGTGCCAGCAACCCGGGACAGGGGGCCCCCAACTATGGCTACACCTTC.